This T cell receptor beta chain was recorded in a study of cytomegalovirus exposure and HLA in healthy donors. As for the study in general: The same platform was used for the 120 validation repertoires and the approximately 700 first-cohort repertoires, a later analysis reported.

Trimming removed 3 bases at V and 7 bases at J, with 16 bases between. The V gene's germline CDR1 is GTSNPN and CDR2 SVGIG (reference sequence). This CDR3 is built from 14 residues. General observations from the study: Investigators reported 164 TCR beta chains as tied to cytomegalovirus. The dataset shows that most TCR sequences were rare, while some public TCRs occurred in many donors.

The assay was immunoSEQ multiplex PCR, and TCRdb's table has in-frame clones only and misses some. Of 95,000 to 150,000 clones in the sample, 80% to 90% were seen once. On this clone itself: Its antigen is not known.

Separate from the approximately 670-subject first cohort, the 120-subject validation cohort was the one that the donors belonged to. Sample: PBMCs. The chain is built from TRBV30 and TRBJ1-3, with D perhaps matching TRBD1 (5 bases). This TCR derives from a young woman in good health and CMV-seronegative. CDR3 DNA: TGTGCCTGGAGGGCTGGGGGGGTCGATAACACCATATATTTT. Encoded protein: CAWRAGGVDNTIYF.